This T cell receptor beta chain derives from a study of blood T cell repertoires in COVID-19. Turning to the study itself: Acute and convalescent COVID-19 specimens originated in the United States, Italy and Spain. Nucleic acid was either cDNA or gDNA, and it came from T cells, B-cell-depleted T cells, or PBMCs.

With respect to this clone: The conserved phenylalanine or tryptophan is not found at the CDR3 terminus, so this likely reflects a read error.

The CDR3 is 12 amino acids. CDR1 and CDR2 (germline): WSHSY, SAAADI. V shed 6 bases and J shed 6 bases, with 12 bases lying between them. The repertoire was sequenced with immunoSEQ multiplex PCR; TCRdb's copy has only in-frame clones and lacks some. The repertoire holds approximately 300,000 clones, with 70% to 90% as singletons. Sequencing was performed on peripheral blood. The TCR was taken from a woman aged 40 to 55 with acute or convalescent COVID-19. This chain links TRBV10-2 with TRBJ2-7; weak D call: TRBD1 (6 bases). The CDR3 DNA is TGCGCCAGCAGCGTCGAAGGGGGCGAGCAGTACATC. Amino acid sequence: CASSVEGGEQYI.